This record concerns one T cell receptor beta chain sequence. The data were taken from a study of cytomegalovirus exposure and HLA in healthy donors. With 60 Vbeta and 13 Jbeta primers, the PCR was carried out. Data came from immunoSEQ multiplex PCR; TCRdb stores just in-frame clones and leaves some out. The profile covers about 160,000 clones, with about 84% appearing a single time and roughly 1.4% taken by the ten largest. After removal of 5 bases from V and 7 bases from J, the junction contained 11 bases not matched to a gene. The CDR3 consists of 15 residues. Germline V gene lookup returns CDR1 SGHVS and CDR2 FNYEAQ.

Sequencing input: PBMCs. The TCR sequence derives from a man in his fifties in good health and CMV-seropositive. The V and J genes are TRBV7-6 and TRBJ2-1; TRBD2 agrees at 7 bases. CDR3 bases: TGTGCCAGCAGCCCCCAGGCGGGAGCGGAAAATGAGCAGTTCTTC. This sequence encodes CASSPQAGAENEQFF.